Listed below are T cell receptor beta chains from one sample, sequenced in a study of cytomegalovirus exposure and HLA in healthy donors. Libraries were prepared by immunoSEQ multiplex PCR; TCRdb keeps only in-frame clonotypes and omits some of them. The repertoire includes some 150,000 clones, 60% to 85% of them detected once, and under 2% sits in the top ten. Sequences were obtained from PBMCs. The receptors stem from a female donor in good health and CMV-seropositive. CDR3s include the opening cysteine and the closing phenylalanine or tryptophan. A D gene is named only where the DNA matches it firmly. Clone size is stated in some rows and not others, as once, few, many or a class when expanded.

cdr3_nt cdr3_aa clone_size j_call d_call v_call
TGCGCCAGCAGCCTCGAGGGGGCTCCCTACGAGCAGTACTTC CASSLEGAPYEQYF . TRBJ2-7 TRBD1 TRBV5-1
TGTGCCAGCAAAGACCCGGGGGAGACCCAGTACTTC CASKDPGETQYF . TRBJ2-5 . TRBV6-5
TGTGCCAGCAGTTGGGGAGCGGGAGATTTCTACGAGCAGTACTTC CASSWGAGDFYEQYF . TRBJ2-7 TRBD2 TRBV6-5
TGTGCCAGCAGCTTTACTAGCGGCTACGAGCAGTACTTC CASSFTSGYEQYF . TRBJ2-7 TRBD2 TRBV7-2
TGTGCCAGCAGCCCCGGCTACGAGCAGTACTTC CASSPGYEQYF . TRBJ2-7 . TRBV28
TGTGCCAGCAGTTACCACAGCGGAACCGGGGAGCTGTTTTTT CASSYHSGTGELFF . TRBJ2-2 . TRBV6-5
TGTGCCACCAAATTGGGGGGGTCTAATGAAAAACTGTTTTTT CATKLGGSNEKLFF few TRBJ1-4 . TRBV6-1
TGTGCCAGCAGTGAAGACAGGCTAAATTCACCCCTCCACTTT CASSEDRLNSPLHF . TRBJ1-6 . TRBV2
TGTGCCAGCAGCGTAGCTTCGGACAGGGGCGCTTACGAGCAGTACTTC CASSVASDRGAYEQYF . TRBJ2-7 TRBD1 TRBV9
TGTGCCAGCAGCCGGAGCGGTAACGAGCAGTACTTC CASSRSGNEQYF . TRBJ2-7 . TRBV7-2
TGTGCCAGCTCGCTACAGGGGGACGGAGAGACCCAGTACTTC CASSLQGDGETQYF . TRBJ2-5 TRBD1 TRBV18
TGTGCCACCAGCGGAGGAGCGGGGGGGCCTGGTCGGACCCAGTACTTC CATSGGAGGPGRTQYF . TRBJ2-5 TRBD2 TRBV15
TGTGCCAGCAGCCCTAGGCCTAGCACGCGAAACACCGGGGAGCTGTTTTTT CASSPRPSTRNTGELFF . TRBJ2-2 . TRBV11-2
TGTGCCTGGAGTGTAGGGGCGGACAATCAGCCCCAGCATTTT CAWSVGADNQPQHF . TRBJ1-5 . TRBV30
. CASSSSNIQYF . TRBJ2-4 . TRBV10-2
TGCGCCAGCAGCCCAGGACAGGGGGCCTACAATGAGCAGTTCTTC CASSPGQGAYNEQFF few TRBJ2-1 TRBD1 TRBV5-1
TGTGCCAGCGGGGGACAGGTCGGCAATCAGCCCCAGCATTTT CASGGQVGNQPQHF once TRBJ1-5 TRBD1 TRBV2
TGTGCCAGCAGCAAACCAGGGGGTCTCAAAAACATTCAGTACTTC CASSKPGGLKNIQYF few TRBJ2-4 TRBD1 TRBV28
TGTGCCACGATAGACCCAGGGACTGGGGCCAACGTCCTGACTTTC CATIDPGTGANVLTF . TRBJ2-6 . TRBV19
TGCGCCAGCAGCCAAGCCGGGACTAGCGGGAGACACGAGCAGTACTTC CASSQAGTSGRHEQYF . TRBJ2-7 TRBD2 TRBV4-1
TGTGCCAGCAGCCCTCGGGGGGCCGCCGACAATGAGCAGTTCTTC CASSPRGAADNEQFF . TRBJ2-1 . TRBV7-2
TGTGCCAGCAGTCAAGTATTGTCCAGGGGTCCCACTAACTATGGCTACACCTTC CASSQVLSRGPTNYGYTF once TRBJ1-2 . TRBV6-1
TGTGCCAGCAGTGACAGGGCAGACACCGGGGAGCTGTTTTTT CASSDRADTGELFF . TRBJ2-2 . TRBV2
TGTGCCAGCAGTTACGACAGGGGCGCTGGCTACGAGCAGTACTTC CASSYDRGAGYEQYF once TRBJ2-7 TRBD1 TRBV6-5
TGTGCCAGCAGCTTCCCGGGCTACAATGAGCAGTTCTTC CASSFPGYNEQFF few TRBJ2-1 . TRBV5-5
TGTGCCAGTAGTATAGTCGCCAGACAAGAGACCCAGTACTTC CASSIVARQETQYF . TRBJ2-5 . TRBV19
TGTGCCAGCAGAGGGGGGGTGGGGCCACCCCTCCACTTT CASRGGVGPPLHF . TRBJ1-6 . TRBV28
TGCGCCAGCAGCCAAGAATCGGGACTAGCGGGAGCCTACGAGCAGTACTTC CASSQESGLAGAYEQYF . TRBJ2-7 TRBD2 TRBV4-1
TGTGCCAGCAGCCCCATCACTAGCGGGAGGGCCCCAGATACGCAGTATTTT CASSPITSGRAPDTQYF . TRBJ2-3 TRBD2 TRBV7-9
TGTGCCAGCAGCTTGTGGTACAGGGGGTCCAGCACAGATACGCATTATTTT CASSLWYRGSSTDTHYF . TRBJ2-3 TRBD1 TRBV5-6
TGCGCCAGCAGTTGGGGAGGGACAGGGGTTTATGAGCAGTTCTTC CASSWGGTGVYEQFF . TRBJ2-1 TRBD1 TRBV5-1
TGTGCCAGCAGGGCGACGGGGGGGGACACTGAAGCTTTCTTT CASRATGGDTEAFF . TRBJ1-1 . TRBV2
TGTGCCAGCAGCCAACAGGGAGATGAAAAACTGTTTTTT CASSQQGDEKLFF . TRBJ1-4 . TRBV6-5
TGTGCCAGCAGTTTACTGGCGGGAGAGGGGTTCTACGAGCAGTACTTC CASSLLAGEGFYEQYF . TRBJ2-7 TRBD2 TRBV27
TGTGCCAGCAGCTTAGCGGGGATGATGTCAGAGACCCAGTACTTC CASSLAGMMSETQYF . TRBJ2-5 . TRBV7-3
TGTGCCAGCAGTGATGACGGGGGTGGTTACAATGAGCAGTTCTTC CASSDDGGGYNEQFF . TRBJ2-1 . TRBV6-4
TGTGCCAGCAGCCCGGGACTAGGTGGGAAGGAGACCCAGTACTTC CASSPGLGGKETQYF . TRBJ2-5 TRBD2 TRBV7-2
TGTGCCAGCAGTTTCAACGACAGGTTTGGATCACCCCTCCACTTT CASSFNDRFGSPLHF once TRBJ1-6 . TRBV27
TGTGCCAGCCGTGCAGGGACTAGCGGGTCCTACGAGCAGTACTTC CASRAGTSGSYEQYF . TRBJ2-7 TRBD2 TRBV11-2
TGTGCCAGCAGTTTTAGAGAGACCCAGTACTTC CASSFRETQYF . TRBJ2-5 . TRBV28
TGCAGCGGCGGGCGGGGCGACACTGAAGCTTTCTTT CSGGRGDTEAFF once TRBJ1-1 . TRBV29-1
TGTGCCATCAGTGAGTCGAACCAGGGTGCCTATGGCTACACCTTC CAISESNQGAYGYTF . TRBJ1-2 . TRBV10-3
TGTGCCAGCAGTACAGTCTCAGCCTACAATGAGCAGTTCTTC CASSTVSAYNEQFF few TRBJ2-1 . TRBV6-6